This T cell receptor (beta chain) was documented in a study of blood T cell repertoires in COVID-19. About the study: Sites in the United States, Italy and Spain provided acute and convalescent COVID-19 samples. PBMCs, B-cell-depleted T cells, or T cells provided the cDNA or gDNA that made up the material.

CDR1 is MDHEN and CDR2 is SYDVKM in the germline V gene. CDR3 length equals 12 residues. J was trimmed by 8 bases and V by 7 bases; bases with no gene match: 6. Per the original methods: Reference gene primers were amplified, and this amplification served to estimate nucleated cell counts. Using immunoSEQ multiplex PCR, the repertoire was profiled, and TCRdb retains in-frame clones only, with some absent. From that table come the V and J calls and clone size; the DNA was used to work out D and trimming. The sample contains about 180,000 clones, 85% to 90% of which appear only once. What was sequenced was peripheral blood. V gene TRBV28 combines with J gene TRBJ1-2, with 8 bases matching TRBD1. This sequence originates from a man aged 55 to 70 with COVID-19, enrolled during active disease. The CDR3 nucleotides are TGTGCCAGCAAGCAGGGGGCGCAGGGCTACACCTTC. As protein: CASKQGAQGYTF.